A selection of T cell receptor beta chains follows, all from one sample in a study of CD8 T cells in ankylosing spondylitis. TCRdb reanalysed the 5' RACE reads using MiXCR and keeps one entry per CDR3 protein. The sample has 500,000 to 650,000 distinct CDR3 sequences; less than 6% are singletons. The material sequenced was blood, either unsorted or a sorted T cell fraction (not recorded which). The receptor source for this set is a male donor with ankylosing spondylitis. The CDR3 runs from the conserved cysteine through the conserved F or W. Fields, in order: clone size, CDR3 length, D gene, V gene, J gene, CDR3 DNA, CDR3 protein. A D gene is named only where the DNA matches it firmly. Where a row states a size, it is once, few, many or the class of an expanded clone; other rows omit it.

NA	16	NA	TRBV6-5	TRBJ2-3	TGTGCCAGCAGTTACGACACCCCGAAGAGCACAGATACGCAGTATTTT	CASSYDTPKSTDTQYF
many	16	TRBD1	TRBV6-5	TRBJ2-2	TGTGCCAGCAGTTACCCACAGGGGGTGGGCACCGGGGAGCTGTTTTTT	CASSYPQGVGTGELFF
many	16	TRBD2	TRBV12-3/TRBV12-4	TRBJ2-3	TGTGCCAGCAGTTTTAGCGGGGGGTATAGCACAGATACGCAGTATTTT	CASSFSGGYSTDTQYF
many	14	NA	TRBV6-2/TRBV6-3	TRBJ2-7	TGTGCCAGCAATGCACCTAGGAGGGGCTACGAGCAGTACTTC	CASNAPRRGYEQYF
NA	15	NA	TRBV6-2/TRBV6-3	TRBJ2-7	TGTGCCAGCAGTCCCCAGTGGAGAATGGACTACGAGCAGTACTTC	CASSPQWRMDYEQYF
many	16	NA	TRBV6-5	TRBJ1-6	TGTGCCAGCAGTTTCAGGGGTGGTGTGATTAATTCACCCCTCCACTTT	CASSFRGGVINSPLHF
NA	15	NA	TRBV5-1	TRBJ2-7	TGCGCCAGCAGCTTGGCCTCAGGGGCTTCCTACGAGCAGTACTTC	CASSLASGASYEQYF
many	15	TRBD1	TRBV28	TRBJ1-5	TGTGCCAGCAGTTACCTGACAGGGCGAGGGTGGCCCCAGCATTTT	CASSYLTGRGWPQHF
many	13	NA	TRBV27	TRBJ1-1	TGTGCCAGCAGTGTCTTAACTAACACTGAAGCTTTCTTT	CASSVLTNTEAFF
many	15	NA	TRBV6-2/TRBV6-3	TRBJ1-1	TGTGCCAGCATAAAAAGAGTTCAAACGAACACTGAAGCTTTCTTT	CASIKRVQTNTEAFF
many	15	TRBD2	TRBV7-2	TRBJ2-2	TGTGCCAGCAGCTTAGGCGGGGGGGCCGTCGGGGAGCTGTTTTTT	CASSLGGGAVGELFF
few	15	NA	TRBV5-1	TRBJ2-7	TGCGCCAGCAGCATCGGACGGTCACGCTCCTACGAGCAGTACTTC	CASSIGRSRSYEQYF
many	16	TRBD1	TRBV28	TRBJ2-3	TGTGCCAGCAGTTTATTGGGACAGGGGGCCACAGATACGCAGTATTTT	CASSLLGQGATDTQYF
many	14	NA	TRBV7-9	TRBJ2-2	TGTGCCAGCAGCAAGACAGAGAACACCGGGGAGCTGTTTTTT	CASSKTENTGELFF
many	15	NA	TRBV12-3/TRBV12-4	TRBJ2-6	TGTGCCAGCAGTCACAGGGTCTCAGGGGCCAACGTCCTGACTTTC	CASSHRVSGANVLTF
many	11	NA	TRBV5-1	TRBJ2-2	TGTGCCAGCAGTTTCTCCGGGGAGCTGTTTTTT	CASSFSGELFF
many	14	NA	TRBV25-1	TRBJ1-1	TGTGCCAGCAGTGATCCCAGGGGTCAAACTGAAGCTTTCTTT	CASSDPRGQTEAFF
many	13	NA	TRBV20-1	TRBJ2-7	TGCAGTGCTAGAGATCATAGCTCCTACGAGCAGTACTTC	CSARDHSSYEQYF
NA	14	NA	TRBV20-1	TRBJ2-7	TGCAGTGCTGCCCACTTCCCTCAGCCCTACGAGCAGTACTTC	CSAAHFPQPYEQYF
few	17	NA	TRBV6-1	TRBJ1-6	TGTGCCAGCAGTGAAGGGCCCGCGAGCTCCTATAATTCACCCCTCCACTTT	CASSEGPASSYNSPLHF
few	12	NA	TRBV29-1	TRBJ1-2	TGCAGCGTTAGGGAATTGGAGTATGGCTACACCTTC	CSVRELEYGYTF
many	14	NA	TRBV5-1	TRBJ1-6	TGCGCCAGCAGCGGGAAGGGGCTTAATTCACCCCTCCACTTT	CASSGKGLNSPLHF
many	13	TRBD1	TRBV5-6	TRBJ1-2	TGTGCCAGCAGCTACGGACAGGACTATGGCTACACCTTC	CASSYGQDYGYTF
many	17	TRBD2	TRBV20-1	TRBJ2-1	TGCAGTGCTAGAGACCTCTTAGCGGGAGGCTCCTACAATGAGCAGTTCTTC	CSARDLLAGGSYNEQFF
few	14	TRBD1	TRBV7-6	TRBJ2-7	TGTGCCAGCAGCCAGGACAGGGCGCATTACGAGCAGTACTTC	CASSQDRAHYEQYF
many	14	NA	TRBV10-3	TRBJ2-7	TGTGCCATCAGTGCCCAGCCCGCATCCTACGAGCAGTACTTC	CAISAQPASYEQYF
many	11	NA	TRBV12-3/TRBV12-4	TRBJ2-7	TGTGCCAGCAGCCCTTACTACGAGCAGTACTTC	CASSPYYEQYF
few	15	NA	TRBV3-1	TRBJ1-1	TGTGCCAGCAGCAAAGGATTCGATATGAACACTGAAGCTTTCTTT	CASSKGFDMNTEAFF
many	15	NA	TRBV9	TRBJ1-2	TGTGCCAGCAGCGAGGGACCGACTGAGAACTATGGCTACACCTTC	CASSEGPTENYGYTF
few	15	NA	TRBV4-2	TRBJ1-4	TGTGCCAGCAGCCGCTCCGGGACGGCTAATGAAAAACTGTTTTTT	CASSRSGTANEKLFF
NA	15	NA	TRBV2	TRBJ2-3	TGTGCCAGCAGTGACGTACGGATTAGCACAGATACGCAGTATTTT	CASSDVRISTDTQYF
many	20	NA	TRBV11-2	TRBJ1-4	TGTGCCAGCAGCTTAAATGTTGGACAGACTCTTCTTTCAACTAATGAAAAACTGTTTTTT	CASSLNVGQTLLSTNEKLFF
many	15	TRBD1	TRBV5-1	TRBJ2-1	TGCGCCAGCAGCTGGGGGACAGGGGGCGCGTGGGAGCAGTTCTTC	CASSWGTGGAWEQFF
many	14	NA	TRBV4-3	TRBJ2-7	TGCGCCAGCAGCCAAGGTCTAACGGGGGACGAGCAGTACTTC	CASSQGLTGDEQYF
many	14	NA	TRBV5-1	TRBJ2-1	TGCGCCAGCAGCATGGGTTCGGCTAACAATGAGCAGTTCTTC	CASSMGSANNEQFF
many	15	NA	TRBV28	TRBJ2-7	TGTGCCAGCAGTTTAACTGGCACTTCGTACGGAGAGCAGTACTTC	CASSLTGTSYGEQYF
many	14	NA	TRBV15	TRBJ1-1	TGTGCCACCAGCAGGATGACGGGGAGCACTGAAGCTTTCTTT	CATSRMTGSTEAFF
many	12	TRBD1	TRBV9	TRBJ1-2	TGTGCCAGCAGCGACAGGGGGCATGGCTACACCTTC	CASSDRGHGYTF
many	14	TRBD1	TRBV12-3/TRBV12-4	TRBJ2-5	TGTGCCAGCAATGGACAGGGGGCAGGGGAGACCCAGTACTTC	CASNGQGAGETQYF
many	14	NA	TRBV10-3	TRBJ1-1	TGTGCCATCAGCCACGACGGGGGCAGCGCTGAAGCTTTCTTT	CAISHDGGSAEAFF
NA	18	NA	TRBV12-2	TRBJ1-5	TGTGCAAGTCGCTTAGTAGAGGCCGGGACCGGAAGCAATCAGCCCCAGCATTTT	CASRLVEAGTGSNQPQHF
many	14	NA	TRBV15	TRBJ1-1	TGTGCCACCAGCCGGCGGACACCGAACACTGAAGCTTTCTTT	CATSRRTPNTEAFF
many	15	TRBD1	TRBV7-2	TRBJ1-3	TGTGCCAGCAGCTTAATGGGACAGGCTGGAAACACCATATATTTT	CASSLMGQAGNTIYF
NA	13	NA	TRBV6-2/TRBV6-3	TRBJ1-2	TGTGCCAGCAAATATCCAGAGAACTATGGCTACACCTTC	CASKYPENYGYTF
many	12	NA	TRBV11-2	TRBJ1-5	TGTGCCAGCCGGGGGAGCAGTCAGCCCCAGCATTTT	CASRGSSQPQHF
many	15	NA	TRBV5-8	TRBJ2-7	TGTGCCAGCAGCCTAAGACCCGGGATGACCTACGAGCAGTACTTC	CASSLRPGMTYEQYF
many	14	NA	TRBV7-9	TRBJ1-4	TGTGCCACCGACGGTTTTCAGGGACGTGAAAAACTGTTTTTT	CATDGFQGREKLFF
many	19	NA	TRBV11-1	TRBJ2-1	TGTGCCAGCAGCATCATCCGGCTCTGGGCGGAGGCGTCCTACAATGAGCAGTTCTTC	CASSIIRLWAEASYNEQFF
many	17	NA	TRBV20-1	TRBJ2-1	TGCAGTGCTAGAGTCAGGGCCGGGCCATGGGGAAACAATGAGCAGTTCTTC	CSARVRAGPWGNNEQFF
many	12	NA	TRBV10-3	TRBJ2-1	TGTGCCATCAGTGAGTCTTCTAATGAGCAGTTCTTC	CAISESSNEQFF
many	15	NA	TRBV28	TRBJ2-7	TGTGCCAGCACCACTCCCGGGACCACTACCTACGAGCAGTACTTC	CASTTPGTTTYEQYF
NA	15	NA	TRBV7-2	TRBJ2-1	TGTGCCAGCAGCTTAGAGGCCCACTCCTACAATGAGCAGTTCTTC	CASSLEAHSYNEQFF
many	17	TRBD2	TRBV20-1	TRBJ2-1	TGCAGTGCTAGAGATTGGGGAACGGCTAGCGGGAAAAATGAGCAGTTCTTC	CSARDWGTASGKNEQFF